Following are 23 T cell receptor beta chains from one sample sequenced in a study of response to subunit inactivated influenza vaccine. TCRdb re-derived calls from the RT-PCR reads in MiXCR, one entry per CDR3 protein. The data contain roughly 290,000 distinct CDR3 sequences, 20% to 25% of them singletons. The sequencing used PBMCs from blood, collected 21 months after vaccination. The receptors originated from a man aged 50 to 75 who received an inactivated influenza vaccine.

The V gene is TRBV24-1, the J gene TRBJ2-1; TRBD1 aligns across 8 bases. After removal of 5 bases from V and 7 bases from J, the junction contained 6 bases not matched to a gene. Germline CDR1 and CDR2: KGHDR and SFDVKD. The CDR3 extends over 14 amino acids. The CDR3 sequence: CATSAAGTGNEQFF. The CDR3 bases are TGTGCCACCAGTGCGGCCGGGACAGGTAATGAGCAGTTCTTC.

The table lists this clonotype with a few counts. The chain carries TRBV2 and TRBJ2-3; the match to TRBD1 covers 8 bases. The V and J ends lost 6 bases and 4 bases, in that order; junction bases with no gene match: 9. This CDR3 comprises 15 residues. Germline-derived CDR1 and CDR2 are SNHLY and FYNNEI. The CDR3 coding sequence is TGTGCCAGCAGCACGGACAGGGCCTCGGCAGATACGCAGTATTTT. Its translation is CASSTDRASADTQYF.

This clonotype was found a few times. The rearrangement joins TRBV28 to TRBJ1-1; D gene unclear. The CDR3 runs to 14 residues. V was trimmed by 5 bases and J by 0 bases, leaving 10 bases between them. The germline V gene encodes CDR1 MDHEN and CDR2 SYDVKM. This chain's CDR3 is CASSPPNLNTEAFF. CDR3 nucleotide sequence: TGTGCCAGCAGTCCACCGAACTTGAACACTGAAGCTTTCTTT.

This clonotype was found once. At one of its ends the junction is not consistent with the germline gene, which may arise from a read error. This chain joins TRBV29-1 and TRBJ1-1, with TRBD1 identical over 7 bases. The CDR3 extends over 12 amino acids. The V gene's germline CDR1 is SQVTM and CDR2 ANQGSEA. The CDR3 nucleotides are TGCAGCGCAGCACAGGGGAACGCTGAAGCTTTCTTT. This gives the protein CSAAQGNAEAFF.

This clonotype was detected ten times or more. This chain's CDR3 is CAISVQEGFGTEAFF. The DNA for the CDR3 is TGTGCCATCAGTGTACAGGAAGGTTTTGGGACTGAAGCTTTCTTT. The rearrangement uses TRBV10-3 and TRBJ1-1, with D tentatively TRBD1 (5 bases). This CDR3 is built from 15 residues. Germline V gene sequence: CDR1 ENHRY, CDR2 SYGVKD. V was trimmed by 4 bases and J by 5 bases, leaving 17 bases between them.

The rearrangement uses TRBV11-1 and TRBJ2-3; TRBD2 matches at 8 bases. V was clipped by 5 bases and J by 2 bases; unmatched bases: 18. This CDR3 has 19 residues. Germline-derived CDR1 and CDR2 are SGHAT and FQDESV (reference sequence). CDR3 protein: CASSPTQERRGASTDTQYF. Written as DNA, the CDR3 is TGTGCCAGCAGCCCAACTCAGGAACGGCGGGGGGCCTCCACAGATACGCAGTATTTT.

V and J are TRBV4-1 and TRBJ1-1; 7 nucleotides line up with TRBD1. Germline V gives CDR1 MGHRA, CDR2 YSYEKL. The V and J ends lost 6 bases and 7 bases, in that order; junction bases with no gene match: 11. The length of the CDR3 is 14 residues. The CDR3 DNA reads TGCGCCAGCAGATTTACAGGGGAGGGAGATGAAGCTTTCTTT. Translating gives CASRFTGEGDEAFF.

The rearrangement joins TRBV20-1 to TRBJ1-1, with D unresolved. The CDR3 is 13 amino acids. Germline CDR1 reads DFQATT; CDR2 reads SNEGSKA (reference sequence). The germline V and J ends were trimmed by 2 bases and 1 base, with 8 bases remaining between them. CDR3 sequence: CSARPAENTEAFF. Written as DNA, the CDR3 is TGCAGTGCTAGACCAGCGGAGAACACTGAAGCTTTCTTT.

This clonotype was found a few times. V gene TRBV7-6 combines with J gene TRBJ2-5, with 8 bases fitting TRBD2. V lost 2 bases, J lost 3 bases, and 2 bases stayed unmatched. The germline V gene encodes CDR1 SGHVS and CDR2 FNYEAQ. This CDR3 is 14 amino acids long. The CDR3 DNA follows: TGTGCCAGCAGCTTATTTAGCGGGAAAGAGACCCAGTACTTC. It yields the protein CASSLFSGKETQYF.

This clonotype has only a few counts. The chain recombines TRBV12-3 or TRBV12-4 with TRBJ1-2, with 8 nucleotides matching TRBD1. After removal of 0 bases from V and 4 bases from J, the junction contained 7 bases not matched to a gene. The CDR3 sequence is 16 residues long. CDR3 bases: TGTGCCAGCAGTTTAGCCCGTGGACAGGGCAGCTATGGCTACACCTTC. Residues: CASSLARGQGSYGYTF.

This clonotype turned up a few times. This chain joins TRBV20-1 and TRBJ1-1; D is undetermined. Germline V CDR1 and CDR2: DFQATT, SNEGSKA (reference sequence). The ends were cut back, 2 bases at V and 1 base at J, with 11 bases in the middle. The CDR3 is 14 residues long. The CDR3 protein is CSARIGHQNTEAFF. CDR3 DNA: TGCAGTGCTAGAATCGGGCACCAGAACACTGAAGCTTTCTTT.

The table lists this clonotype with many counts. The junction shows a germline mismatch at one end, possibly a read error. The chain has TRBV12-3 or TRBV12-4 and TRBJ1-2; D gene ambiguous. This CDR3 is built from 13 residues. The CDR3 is CASSFWPNYGYTF. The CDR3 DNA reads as TGTGCCAGCAGTTTTTGGCCCAACTACGGCTACACCTTC.

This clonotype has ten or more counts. CDR3 region: CASRQRNEKLFF. CDR3 bases: TGTGCCAGCAGACAGCGTAATGAAAAACTGTTTTTT. This chain links TRBV2 with TRBJ1-4; D remains unclear. Trimming shortened V by 6 bases and J by 4 bases, and 6 bases separated the two germline ends. Germline loops: CDR1 SNHLY, CDR2 FYNNEI. The CDR3 totals 12 residues.

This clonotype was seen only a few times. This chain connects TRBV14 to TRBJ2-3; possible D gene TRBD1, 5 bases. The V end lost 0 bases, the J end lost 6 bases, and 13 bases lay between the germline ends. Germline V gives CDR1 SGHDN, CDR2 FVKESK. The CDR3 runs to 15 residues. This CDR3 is CASSQDPGFWDTQYF. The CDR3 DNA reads TGTGCCAGCAGCCAAGATCCAGGGTTCTGGGATACGCAGTATTTT.

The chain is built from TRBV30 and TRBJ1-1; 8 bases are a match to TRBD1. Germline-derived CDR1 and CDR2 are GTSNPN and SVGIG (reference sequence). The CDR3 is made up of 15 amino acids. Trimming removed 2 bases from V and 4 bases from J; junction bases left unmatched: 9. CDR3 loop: CAWSPPDRVFTEAFF. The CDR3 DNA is TGTGCCTGGAGTCCCCCGGACAGGGTGTTCACTGAAGCTTTCTTT.

CDR3 sequence: CASSLRTAYEQYF. The CDR3 DNA reads TGTGCCAGCAGCCTTCGGACAGCATACGAGCAGTACTTC. The chain carries TRBV11-2 and TRBJ2-7; a possible D gene is TRBD1 (6 bases). Germline V CDR1 and CDR2: SGHAT, FQNNGV. The CDR3 has 13 amino acids. V gave up 5 bases and J gave up 4 bases, with 12 bases separating them.

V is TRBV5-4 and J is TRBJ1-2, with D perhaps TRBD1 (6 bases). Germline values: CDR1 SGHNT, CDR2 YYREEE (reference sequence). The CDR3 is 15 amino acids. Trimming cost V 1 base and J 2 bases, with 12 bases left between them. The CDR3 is CASSLMAGTNYGYTF. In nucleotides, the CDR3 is TGTGCCAGCAGCTTGATGGCCGGGACAAACTATGGCTACACCTTC.

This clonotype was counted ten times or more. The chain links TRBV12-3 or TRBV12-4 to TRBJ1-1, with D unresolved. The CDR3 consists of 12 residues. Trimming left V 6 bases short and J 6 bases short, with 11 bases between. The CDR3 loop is CASSQHWAEAFF. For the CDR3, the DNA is TGTGCCAGCAGCCAACACTGGGCTGAAGCTTTCTTT.

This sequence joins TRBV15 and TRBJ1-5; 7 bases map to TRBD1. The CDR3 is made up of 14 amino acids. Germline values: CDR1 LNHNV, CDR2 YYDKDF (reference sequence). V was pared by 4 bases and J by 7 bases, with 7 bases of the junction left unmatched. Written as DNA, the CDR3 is TGTGCCACCAGCACCGACAGGGTTGGCCAGCCCCAGCATTTT. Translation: CATSTDRVGQPQHF.

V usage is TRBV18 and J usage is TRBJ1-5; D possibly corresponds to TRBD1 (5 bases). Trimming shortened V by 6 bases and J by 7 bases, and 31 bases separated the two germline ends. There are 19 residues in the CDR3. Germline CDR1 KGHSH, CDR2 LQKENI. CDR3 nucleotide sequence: TGTGCCAGCTCGCGTTCGGGGACGGGGCAGGGCCTTAGAGGGCAGCCCCAGCATTTT. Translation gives CASSRSGTGQGLRGQPQHF.

Written as DNA, the CDR3 is TGTGCCAGTAGTATATTTGGGACAGCTTCCTCCTACGAGCAGTACTTC. Translated, it gives CASSIFGTASSYEQYF. The V and J genes are TRBV19 and TRBJ2-7; the match to TRBD1 covers 7 bases. This CDR3 region has 16 residues. Germline assignment: CDR1 LNHDA and CDR2 SQIVND (reference sequence). V shed 2 bases, J shed 0 bases, and the junction held 7 bases outside the gene matches. Supplemented by reference TRBV19 and TRBJ2-7, the full variable domain reads DGGITQSPKYLFRKEGQNVTLSCEQNLNHDAMYWYRQDPGQGLRLIYYSQIVNDFQKGDIAEGYSVSREKKESFPLTVTSAQKNPTAFYLCASSIFGTASSYEQYFGPGTRLTVT.

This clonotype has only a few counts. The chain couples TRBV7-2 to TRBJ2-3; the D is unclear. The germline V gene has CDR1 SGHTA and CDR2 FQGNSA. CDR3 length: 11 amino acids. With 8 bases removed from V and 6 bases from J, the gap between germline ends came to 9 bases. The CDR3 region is CASHMMDTQYF. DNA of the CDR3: TGTGCCAGCCACATGATGGATACGCAGTATTTT.

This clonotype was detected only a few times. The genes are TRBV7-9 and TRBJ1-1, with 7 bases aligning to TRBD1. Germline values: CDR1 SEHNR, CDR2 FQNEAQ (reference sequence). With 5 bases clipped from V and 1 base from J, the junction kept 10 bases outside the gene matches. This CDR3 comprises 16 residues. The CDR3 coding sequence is TGTGCCAGCAGCCTCACCCCGACAGGGCCGAACACTGAAGCTTTCTTT. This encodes CASSLTPTGPNTEAFF.